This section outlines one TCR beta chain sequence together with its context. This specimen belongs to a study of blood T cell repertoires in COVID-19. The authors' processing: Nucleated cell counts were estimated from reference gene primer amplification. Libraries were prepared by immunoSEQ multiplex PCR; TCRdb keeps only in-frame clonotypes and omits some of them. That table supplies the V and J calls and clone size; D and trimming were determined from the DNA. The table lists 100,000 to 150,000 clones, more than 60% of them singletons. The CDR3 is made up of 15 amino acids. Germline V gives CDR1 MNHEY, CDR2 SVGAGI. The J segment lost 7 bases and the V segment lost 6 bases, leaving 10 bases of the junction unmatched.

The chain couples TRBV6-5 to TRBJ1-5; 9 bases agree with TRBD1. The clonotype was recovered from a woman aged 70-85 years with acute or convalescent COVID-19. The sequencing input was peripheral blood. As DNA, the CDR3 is TGTGCCAGCAGGGGCCATACAGGGGGCGGGCAGCCCCAGCATTTT. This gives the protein CASRGHTGGGQPQHF.